The entry that follows covers one T cell receptor beta chain sequence. TCRdb itself ran the 5' RACE reads through MiXCR, one entry per CDR3 protein. Of 300,000 or so distinct CDR3 sequences listed, approximately 10% were seen once; the top ten hold around 3.3%. This entry belongs to a study of T cells after yellow fever vaccination. Looked up from germline, CDR1 is ENHRY and CDR2 is SYGVKD. The V end was cut by 1 base, the J end by 2 bases, with 9 bases between. CDR3 length: 16 residues. The source is a man aged 18 to 29 who received the YFV17D yellow fever vaccine. This specimen consisted of CD4+ T cells sorted from PBMCs, obtained 5 days after the yellow fever booster vaccination. V gene TRBV10-3 combines with J gene TRBJ2-6, with D possibly matching TRBD2 (6 bases). The CDR3: CAISEYERAGANVLTF. CDR3 DNA: TGTGCCATCAGTGAGTACGAGCGGGCTGGGGCCAACGTCCTGACTTTC.